This T cell receptor beta chain was found in a study of breast tumors, draining lymph nodes, adjacent tissues. The study, taken as a whole, reports: Data only fit, rather than demonstrated, lymph node origin of most tumor T cells. Findings are consistent with lymph node origin and intratumoral expansion of most tumor T cells. Luminal-like breast cancer showed significantly higher tumor–nontumor repertoire similarity than basal-like. Tumors had less TCR diversity than lymph nodes, more than nontumor tissue.

This clonotype was counted many times. What it recognizes is unknown. There are 13 residues in the CDR3. The V gene end was trimmed by 6 bases and the J gene end by 4 bases; junction bases not matched to a gene: 5. Germline loops: CDR1 MNHNS, CDR2 SASEGT. Each CDR3 protein is one row after TCRdb ran MiXCR on the multiplex PCR reads. Among some 230,000 distinct CDR3 sequences, less than 35% were seen once, and the ten largest hold approximately 3.6%. The lymph nodes were axillary draining lymph nodes from breast cancer patients. This TCR came from a female donor with breast cancer. Some clones in this sample may be carry-over from other donors' samples. Material: axillary lymph node tissue. The chain uses TRBV6-1 and TRBJ1-2, with TRBD1 matching over 7 bases. Here the CDR3 reads CASRRTGSYGYTF. CDR3 in DNA: TGTGCCAGCAGAAGGACAGGCAGCTATGGCTACACCTTC.